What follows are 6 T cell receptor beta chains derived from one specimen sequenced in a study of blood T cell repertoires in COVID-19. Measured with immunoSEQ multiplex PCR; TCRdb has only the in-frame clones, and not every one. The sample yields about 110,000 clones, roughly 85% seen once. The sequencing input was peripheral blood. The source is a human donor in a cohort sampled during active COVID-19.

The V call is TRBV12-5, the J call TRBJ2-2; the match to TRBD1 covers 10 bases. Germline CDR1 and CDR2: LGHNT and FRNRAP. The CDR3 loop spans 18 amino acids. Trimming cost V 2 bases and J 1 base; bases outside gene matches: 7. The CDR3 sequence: CASGLTDWTGGNTGELFF. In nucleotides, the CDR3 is TGTGCTAGTGGTTTGACCGACTGGACAGGGGGGAACACCGGGGAGCTGTTTTTT. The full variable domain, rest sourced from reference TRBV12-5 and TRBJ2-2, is DARVTQTPRHKVTEMGQEVTMRCQPILGHNTVFWYRQTMMQGLELLAYFRNRAPLDDSGMPKDRFSAEMPDATLATLKIQPSEPRDSAVYFCASGLTDWTGGNTGELFFGEGSRLTVL.

The CDR3 here is CSVTGTSGRFYEQYF. Here the CDR3 DNA reads TGCAGCGTAACCGGGACTAGCGGGAGATTCTACGAGCAGTACTTC. The rearrangement joins TRBV29-1 to TRBJ2-7, with 14 bases lining up with TRBD2. The CDR3 spans 15 residues. V gave up 6 bases and J gave up 3 bases; unmatched junction bases: 7. Germline V CDR1 and CDR2: SQVTM, ANQGSEA.

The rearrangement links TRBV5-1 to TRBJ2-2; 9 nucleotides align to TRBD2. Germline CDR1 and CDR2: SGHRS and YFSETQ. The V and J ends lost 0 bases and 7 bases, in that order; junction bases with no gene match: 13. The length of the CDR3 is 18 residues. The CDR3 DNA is TGCGCCAGCAGCTTGGCCGGTAGGCTAGCGGGGAGTGGCGGGGAGCTGTTTTTT. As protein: CASSLAGRLAGSGGELFF.

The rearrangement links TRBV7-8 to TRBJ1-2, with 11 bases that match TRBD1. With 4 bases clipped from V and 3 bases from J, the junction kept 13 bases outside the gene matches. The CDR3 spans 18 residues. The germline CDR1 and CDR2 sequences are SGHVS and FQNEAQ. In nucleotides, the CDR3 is TGTGCCAGCAGCTCTACCGGGGACAGGGGGGAAGCCTACTATGGCTACACCTTC. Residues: CASSSTGDRGEAYYGYTF.

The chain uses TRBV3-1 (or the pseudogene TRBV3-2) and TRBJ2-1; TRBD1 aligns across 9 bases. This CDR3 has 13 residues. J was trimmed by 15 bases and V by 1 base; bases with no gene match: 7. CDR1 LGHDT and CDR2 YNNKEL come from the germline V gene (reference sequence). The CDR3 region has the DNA TGTGCCAGCAGCCAAGGGACAGGGGTCGTGGTGTTCTTC. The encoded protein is CASSQGTGVVVFF.

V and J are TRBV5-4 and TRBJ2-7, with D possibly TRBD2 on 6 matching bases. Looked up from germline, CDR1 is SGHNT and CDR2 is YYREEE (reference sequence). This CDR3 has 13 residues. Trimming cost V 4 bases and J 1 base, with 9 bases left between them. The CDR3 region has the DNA TGTGCCAGCAGCCCAGGAGGGTCCTACGAGCAGTACTTC. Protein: CASSPGGSYEQYF.